The subject of this entry is one TCR beta chain. Its binding antigen is unknown. Per-base qualities were not stored, and no clone one base away is much larger. In this study, focal radiation therapy paired with CTLA-4 blockade (ipilimumab) was tested in patients who had chemo-refractory metastatic non-small-cell lung cancer. This sample was included in a study of radiotherapy plus CTLA-4 blockade in lung cancer listed by TCRdb under 2018. Some background on the complete study: Objective responses occurred in 18% of enrolled patients, and less than 35% achieved disease control. Results the study describes overall, beyond this receptor: Increased serum interferon-beta after radiation, together with early dynamic changes in blood T cell clones, were reported to be the strongest predictors of response. After treatment with radiotherapy and ipilimumab, TCR clones that originated in tumors expanded in peripheral blood.

Including cysteine and phenylalanine, the CDR3 has 15 amino acids. Solely the CDR3 DNA is kept, with 45 bases framed from the first base. Unmatched junction bases come to 7, with V trimmed by 2 bases and J by 5 bases. Taken from the germline V gene, the CDR1 and CDR2 loops are SGHDT and YYEEEE. The method behind the library was the immunoSEQ multiplex PCR assay. What TCRdb holds here is the immuneACCESS table cut down to in-frame rearrangements. Part of the clones is not present; checked against another copy, under half of the missing clones reflect an unresolved V gene, and the others are unexplained. Here the sample has about 49,000 clones; roughly 84% occur a single time. Of the sample, 6% to 8.5% is held by the ten largest clones.

This specimen was peripheral blood, taken from a patient treated with radiotherapy plus ipilimumab. Recombination connected TRBV5-6 to TRBJ2-3, with 8 bases in between that match TRBD1. This sequence originates from a human donor with non-small cell lung cancer whose response to radiotherapy plus ipilimumab could not be evaluated. In nucleotides, the sequence is TGTGCCAGCAGCTTTCCGGGACAGGATGTAGATACGCAGTATTTT. Translated, it gives CASSFPGQDVDTQYF.